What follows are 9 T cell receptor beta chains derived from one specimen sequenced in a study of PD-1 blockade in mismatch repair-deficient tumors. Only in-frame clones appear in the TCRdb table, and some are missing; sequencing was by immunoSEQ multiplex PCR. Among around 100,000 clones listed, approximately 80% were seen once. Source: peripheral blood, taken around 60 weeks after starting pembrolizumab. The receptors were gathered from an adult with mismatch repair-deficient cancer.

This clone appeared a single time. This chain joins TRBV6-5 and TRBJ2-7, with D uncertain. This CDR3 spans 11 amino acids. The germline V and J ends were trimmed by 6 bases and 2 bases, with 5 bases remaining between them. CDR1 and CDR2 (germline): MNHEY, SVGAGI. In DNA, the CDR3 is TGTGCCAGCAGCCCGGCCTACGAGCAGTACTTC. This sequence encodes CASSPAYEQYF.

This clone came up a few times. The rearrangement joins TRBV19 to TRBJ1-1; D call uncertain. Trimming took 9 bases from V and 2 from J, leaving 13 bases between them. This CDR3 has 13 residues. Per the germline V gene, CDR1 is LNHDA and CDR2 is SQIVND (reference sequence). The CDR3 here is CASNQAGNTEAFF. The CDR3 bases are TGTGCCAGCAACCAAGCGGGAAACACTGAAGCTTTCTTT.

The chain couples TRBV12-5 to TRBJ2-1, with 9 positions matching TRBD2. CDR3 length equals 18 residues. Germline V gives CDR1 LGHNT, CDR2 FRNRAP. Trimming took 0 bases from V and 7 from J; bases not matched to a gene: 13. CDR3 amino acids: CASGLVRLAGSLANEQFF. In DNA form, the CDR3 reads TGTGCTAGTGGTTTGGTAAGGCTAGCGGGAAGTTTAGCGAATGAGCAGTTCTTC.

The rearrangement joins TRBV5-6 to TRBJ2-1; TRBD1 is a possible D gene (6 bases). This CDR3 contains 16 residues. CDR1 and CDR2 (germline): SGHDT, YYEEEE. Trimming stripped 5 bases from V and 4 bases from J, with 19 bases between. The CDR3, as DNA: TGTGCCAGCAGGCCCAGGGGTCAAGACTTTTACAATGAGCAGTTCTTC. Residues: CASRPRGQDFYNEQFF.

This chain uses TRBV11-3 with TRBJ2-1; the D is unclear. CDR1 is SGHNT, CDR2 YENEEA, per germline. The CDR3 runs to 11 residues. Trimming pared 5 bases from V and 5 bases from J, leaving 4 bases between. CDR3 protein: CASSTNNEQFF. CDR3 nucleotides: TGTGCCAGCAGCACCAACAATGAGCAGTTCTTC.

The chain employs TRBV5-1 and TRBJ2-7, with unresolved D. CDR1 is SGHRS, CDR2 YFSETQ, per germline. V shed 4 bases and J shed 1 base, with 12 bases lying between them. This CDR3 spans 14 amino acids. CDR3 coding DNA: TGCGCCAGCAGCCTGGATCCGGGTTCCTACGAGCAGTACTTC. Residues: CASSLDPGSYEQYF.

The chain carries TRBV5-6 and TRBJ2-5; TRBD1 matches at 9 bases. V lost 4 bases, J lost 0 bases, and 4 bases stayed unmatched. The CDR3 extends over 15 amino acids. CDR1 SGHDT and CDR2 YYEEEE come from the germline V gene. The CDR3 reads CASSPGQGYQETQYF. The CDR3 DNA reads TGTGCCAGCAGCCCGGGACAGGGCTACCAAGAGACCCAGTACTTC.

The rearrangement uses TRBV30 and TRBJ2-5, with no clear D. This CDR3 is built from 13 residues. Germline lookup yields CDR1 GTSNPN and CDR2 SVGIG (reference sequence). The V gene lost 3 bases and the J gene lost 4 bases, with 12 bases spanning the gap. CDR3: CAWRPPARETQYF. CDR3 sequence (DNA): TGTGCCTGGAGGCCCCCAGCGCGAGAGACCCAGTACTTC.

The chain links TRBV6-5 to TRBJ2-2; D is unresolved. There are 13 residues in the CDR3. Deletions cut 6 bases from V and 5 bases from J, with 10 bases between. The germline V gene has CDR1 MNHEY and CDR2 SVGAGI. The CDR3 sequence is CASSLLGTGELFF. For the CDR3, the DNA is TGTGCCAGCAGCCTCCTTGGGACCGGGGAGCTGTTTTTT.